Shown below are 25 T cell receptor beta chains from a single sample sequenced in a study of blood T cell repertoires in COVID-19. Using immunoSEQ multiplex PCR, the repertoire was profiled, and TCRdb retains in-frame clones only, with some absent. The sample records about 260,000 clones, around 89% being singletons. Sequences were obtained from PBMCs or T cells enriched from blood (not recorded which). The receptors derive from a man in his fifties who had been exposed to COVID-19.

CDR3 nucleotide sequence: TGTGCCACCGGCTGGACCGGGGAGCTGTTTTTT. Translated, it gives CATGWTGELFF. The chain combines TRBV24-1 with TRBJ2-2; no clear D. V shed 9 bases and J shed 5 bases, with 6 bases lying between them. Germline assignment: CDR1 KGHDR and CDR2 SFDVKD. There are 11 residues in the CDR3.

The chain combines TRBV2 with TRBJ2-3; D may be TRBD1 (5 bases). Trimming cost V 3 bases and J 9 bases, with 7 bases left between them. This CDR3 has 11 residues. CDR1 and CDR2 from the germline V gene are SNHLY and FYNNEI. Here the CDR3 DNA reads TGTGCCAGCAGTGAGCAGGGCACGCAGTATTTT. Translation gives CASSEQGTQYF.

The chain carries TRBV24-1 and TRBJ2-7, with TRBD1 matching 8 bases. The CDR3 contains 17 residues. V was clipped by 1 base and J by 2 bases; unmatched bases: 9. Germline-derived CDR1 and CDR2 are KGHDR and SFDVKD. CDR3 DNA: TGTGCCACCAGTGATTTTTTGCCCAGGGGGCCAACCTACGAGCAGTACGTC. It is translated as CATSDFLPRGPTYEQYV.

This chain joins TRBV4-1 and TRBJ2-5; D unresolved. Trimming took 3 bases from V and 12 from J, leaving 17 bases between them. The CDR3 extends over 13 amino acids. Germline V gene lookup returns CDR1 MGHRA and CDR2 YSYEKL. The CDR3 region has the DNA TGCGCCAGCAGCCAGCTCTTAAGAAGCCGGGAGTACTTC. Residues: CASSQLLRSREYF.

The J gene is TRBJ1-6, the V gene TRBV19; 7 nucleotides line up with TRBD1. Unmatched junction bases numbered 7, after V lost 3 bases and J lost 8 bases. The CDR3 extends over 15 amino acids. From germline, CDR1 is LNHDA and CDR2 SQIVND (reference sequence). CDR3 in amino acids: CASSIRDSEYSPLHF. CDR3 in DNA: TGTGCCAGTAGTATTCGGGACAGCGAATATTCACCCCTCCACTTT. The full variable domain, its missing parts supplied by reference TRBV19 and TRBJ1-6, is DGGITQSPKYLFRKEGQNVTLSCEQNLNHDAMYWYRQDPGQGLRLIYYSQIVNDFQKGDIAEGYSVSREKKESFPLTVTSAQKNPTAFYLCASSIRDSEYSPLHFGNGTRLTVT.

The chain joins TRBV27 to TRBJ1-6, with 8 bases aligning to TRBD1. CDR1 is MNHEY, CDR2 SMNVEV, per germline (reference sequence). The V segment lost 6 bases and the J segment 9 bases; nucleotides outside the gene matches: 7. This CDR3 has 14 residues. The CDR3 region is CASSITGGFSPLHF. The DNA of the CDR3 is TGTGCCAGCAGCATCACAGGGGGATTTTCACCCCTCCACTTT.

This clone was seen once. The V call is TRBV7-2, the J call TRBJ1-1; tentative D call: TRBD1 (6 bases). This CDR3 comprises 15 residues. Trimming took off 3 bases at V and 0 bases at J, with 11 bases between the two ends. Looked up from germline, CDR1 is SGHTA and CDR2 is FQGNSA. In DNA, the CDR3 is TGTGCCAGCAGCTTCTCAGGGGCCCTGAACACTGAAGCTTTCTTT. Translating gives CASSFSGALNTEAFF. Complete variable domain (other parts from reference TRBV7-2 and TRBJ1-1): GAGVSQSPSNKVTEKGKDVELRCDPISGHTALYWYRQSLGQGLEFLIYFQGNSAPDKSGLPSDRFSAERTGGSVSTLTIQRTQQEDSAVYLCASSFSGALNTEAFFGQGTRLTVV.

The rearrangement links TRBV28 to TRBJ2-3; 9 nucleotides agree with TRBD2. This CDR3 comprises 15 residues. V trimming: 6 bases; J trimming: 2 bases; junction bases outside the gene matches: 6. CDR1 and CDR2 (germline): MDHEN, SYDVKM. Here the CDR3 DNA reads TGTGCCAGCAGCTTACTAGCGGGTCACACAGATACGCAGTATTTT. This sequence encodes CASSLLAGHTDTQYF. Based on the CDR3 plus reference TRBV28 and TRBJ2-3, the full variable domain is DVKVTQSSRYLVKRTGEKVFLECVQDMDHENMFWYRQDPGLGLRLIYFSYDVKMKEKGDIPEGYSVSREKKERFSLILESASTNQTSMYLCASSLLAGHTDTQYFGPGTRLTVL.

The gene calls are TRBV4-1 and TRBJ2-4; 10 bases are shared with TRBD1. The V gene end was trimmed by 0 bases and the J gene end by 0 bases; junction bases not matched to a gene: 8. This CDR3 has 19 residues. CDR1 and CDR2 from the germline V gene are MGHRA and YSYEKL. This CDR3 reads CASSQEGTGATLAKNIQYF. The CDR3, as DNA: TGCGCCAGCAGCCAAGAAGGGACAGGGGCCACCCTAGCCAAAAACATTCAGTACTTC.

V usage is TRBV28 and J usage is TRBJ1-3; 12 bases agree with TRBD1. The CDR3 has 14 residues. The germline gives CDR1 MDHEN, CDR2 SYDVKM. V dropped 3 bases and J dropped 12; count of bases not matched to a gene: 6. The CDR3 DNA follows: TGTGCCAGCAGTTTGGGGGGACAGGGGGCTAACATATATTTT. This gives the protein CASSLGGQGANIYF.

The DNA for the CDR3 is TGTGCCAGCTCACCTAGCGGCCTAGCGGGGTCGGGGCAGTACTTC. This encodes CASSPSGLAGSGQYF. V is TRBV18 and J is TRBJ2-7, with 9 bases aligning to TRBD2. Unmatched junction bases numbered 12, after V lost 3 bases and J lost 9 bases. Germline-derived CDR1 and CDR2 are KGHSH and LQKENI. The CDR3 sequence is 15 residues long.

CDR3 in DNA: TGTGCCAGCAGTCGTGGACAGGGTCGAGGTGGCTACACCTTC. It is translated as CASSRGQGRGGYTF. The chain recombines TRBV28 with TRBJ1-2; 8 bases map to TRBD1. Germline V gene data show CDR1 as MDHEN and CDR2 as SYDVKM. The junction had 9 bases not matched to a gene; V was cut back by 5 bases and J by 7 bases. The CDR3 contains 14 residues.

Concerning this clone itself: This sample includes further DNA sequences coding for the same CDR3. The V call is TRBV19, the J call TRBJ2-5; TRBD1 is a possible D gene (5 bases). This CDR3 has 12 amino acids. V gave up 0 bases and J gave up 7 bases, with 6 bases separating them. CDR1 and CDR2 (germline): LNHDA, SQIVND (reference sequence). The CDR3 DNA reads TGTGCCAGTAGTATAGATAGGGGGACCCAGTACTTC. Protein: CASSIDRGTQYF.

The chain has TRBV6-4 and TRBJ2-1; 10 bases map to TRBD2. Germline CDR1 is MRHNA and CDR2 is SNTAGT. The CDR3 extends over 15 amino acids. The junction had 9 bases not matched to a gene; V was cut back by 6 bases and J by 7 bases. CDR3 bases: TGTGCCAGCAGGCCTCTAGCGGGGGAGTGGAATGAGCAGTTCTTC. This codes for CASRPLAGEWNEQFF.

The chain employs TRBV18 and TRBJ1-6, with TRBD1 as a possible D gene (6 bases). Per the germline V gene, CDR1 is KGHSH and CDR2 is LQKENI. The V and J ends lost 2 bases and 8 bases respectively, with 13 bases between them. The CDR3 extends over 15 amino acids. The CDR3 region is CASSPAGQNDSPLHF. The CDR3 region has the DNA TGTGCCAGCTCACCAGCAGGACAGAACGATTCACCCCTCCACTTT.

This clone was recorded once. This chain connects TRBV28 to TRBJ2-3; 9 bases line up with TRBD1. J gave up 3 bases and V 1 base, and 5 bases lay outside the gene matches. Germline lookup yields CDR1 MDHEN and CDR2 SYDVKM. This CDR3 comprises 16 residues. This chain's CDR3 is CASSLSGQGLTDTQYF. The CDR3 DNA reads as TGTGCCAGCAGTTTATCGGGACAGGGATTGACAGATACGCAGTATTTT.

The rearrangement uses TRBV2 and TRBJ1-1; D gene unclear. The CDR3 totals 14 residues. Between the trimmed V and J ends, which lost 2 bases and 3 bases, there was a span of 10 bases. The germline gives CDR1 SNHLY, CDR2 FYNNEI. CDR3: CASSEREPDTEAFF. CDR3 DNA: TGTGCCAGCAGTGAAAGGGAGCCCGACACTGAAGCTTTCTTT.

In this sample, this clone turned up once. The chain employs TRBV7-2 and TRBJ1-5; D gene ambiguous. This CDR3 region has 15 residues. The V end was cut by 0 bases, the J end by 1 base, with 7 bases between. Per the germline V gene, CDR1 is SGHTA and CDR2 is FQGNSA. The CDR3 loop reads CASSLAIQSNQPQHF. DNA of the CDR3: TGTGCCAGCAGCTTAGCGATTCAGAGCAATCAGCCCCAGCATTTT.

The rearrangement links TRBV28 to TRBJ2-7; D is perhaps TRBD1 (6 bases). V gave up 6 bases and J gave up 3 bases, with 21 bases separating them. CDR3 length: 16 residues. Germline lookup yields CDR1 MDHEN and CDR2 SYDVKM. CDR3 residues: CASSFSYRASVYEQYF. CDR3 DNA: TGTGCCAGCAGCTTTTCCTACAGGGCCTCGGTCTACGAGCAGTACTTC.

There are many counts of this clone. This chain uses TRBV4-1 with TRBJ1-2; 7 bases align to TRBD1. This CDR3 is 13 amino acids long. J was trimmed by 5 bases and V by 3 bases; bases with no gene match: 3. Germline loops: CDR1 MGHRA, CDR2 YSYEKL. CDR3 sequence reads: CASSQTGLYGYTF. The CDR3 coding sequence is TGCGCCAGCAGCCAGACAGGGTTGTATGGCTACACCTTC.

This clone was picked up many times. This chain's CDR3 is CASSLFVSSYEQYF. CDR3 DNA sequence: TGTGCCAGCAGCTTATTTGTTAGCTCCTACGAGCAGTACTTC. The chain uses TRBV7-6 and TRBJ2-7, with D uncertain. CDR3 size: 14 residues. The V end lost 2 bases, the J end lost 0 bases, and 8 bases lay between the germline ends. Germline V CDR1 and CDR2: SGHVS, FNYEAQ.

V usage is TRBV4-2 and J usage is TRBJ1-2, with TRBD1 matching 7 bases. V trimming: 3 bases; J trimming: 4 bases; junction bases outside the gene matches: 8. Germline assignment: CDR1 LGHNA and CDR2 YNFKEQ. CDR3 length equals 15 residues. Here the CDR3 DNA reads TGTGCCAGCAGCCAGAGAGCGACAGGGTTCTATGGCTACACCTTC. Its protein product is CASSQRATGFYGYTF.

A single count supports this clone. J is TRBJ2-7 and V is TRBV18; D is possibly TRBD2 (5 bases). CDR3 size: 13 residues. Germline-derived CDR1 and CDR2 are KGHSH and LQKENI. Between the trimmed V and J ends, which lost 2 bases and 4 bases, there was a span of 9 bases. DNA for the CDR3: TGTGCCAGCTCACCAGAGACTACTTACGAGCAGTACGTC. Translation: CASSPETTYEQYV.

About this clone itself: The DNA is left out, because the CDR3 cannot be placed on it with certainty; the CDR3 is given as TCRdb lists it. The chain recombines TRBV19 with TRBJ1-2; TRBD1, the table's D call, lacks a check against the DNA. The CDR3 is 13 amino acids in total, end residues counted. The V gene's germline CDR1 is LNHDA and CDR2 SQIVND (reference sequence). The chain's CDR3 is CASSVAAGASDTF.

In regard to this clone: This sample includes further DNA sequences coding for the same CDR3. The chain is built from TRBV7-3 and TRBJ2-1, with 10 bases fitting TRBD2. Germline trimming cut 5 bases from V and 2 bases from J; bases unmatched to any gene: 3. Germline-derived CDR1 and CDR2 are SGHTA and FQGTGA. The CDR3 totals 15 residues. The CDR3 sequence is CASSPLAGAYNEQFF. Here the CDR3 DNA reads TGTGCCAGCAGCCCCCTAGCGGGAGCCTACAATGAGCAGTTCTTC.